This T cell receptor (beta chain) was documented in a study of tumor and adjacent non-tumor tissue in lung cancer (dated by TCRdb to 2016 to 2019). Regarding the complete study: Of the cohort, about 11 patients had adenocarcinoma, 2 had squamous cell carcinoma and 1 had small cell lung cancer. The approximately 15 patients were aged about 31 to 76 years, included 10 men and 5 women, and had TNM stage I to III disease. Sequencing produced about 130 million productive TCRbeta reads in total, an average of approximately 4.5 million reads per sample. The study compared bulk TCRbeta repertoires from lung tumor tissue and matched distant non-tumor lung tissue of some 14 lung cancer patients. Around 30 paired specimens, one tumor and one normal lung sample per patient, were profiled by TCRbeta CDR3 sequencing. Points the paper makes about the study in general: Younger patients had significantly higher TCR diversity, and higher tumor TCR diversity was associated with shorter overall and disease-free survival. Only around 15 patients were included in the cohort, and the need for larger samples and more detailed clinical data was noted by the authors. Neither the sequencing platform nor unique molecular identifiers are mentioned in the methods. Peripheral blood was not sequenced, so blood TCRbeta repertoires in these lung cancer patients were not examined. In normal lung, the top 100 clones accounted for a significantly larger cumulative share of the repertoire than in tumor tissue. Tumor tissue showed significantly greater TCR diversity (inverse Simpson) than normal lung tissue (about 400 vs 180, P = 0.0075, Mann-Whitney U test).

Preparation of the library involved multiplex PCR. Sequencing instrument: Illumina HiSeq 2500. TCRbeta libraries were constructed through three rounds of nested PCR with primers (Table S4) according to protocols adapted from ARM-PCR. Before sequencing, PCR products in the 200-500 bp range were cut out of the gel and cleaned up using the QIAquick gel extraction kit. As for the original processing: Reads were cleaned using Trimmomatic, were merged into complete CDR3 sequences using FLASH, and were assigned to V(D)J germline segments using MiTCR. VDJtools was used to compute clonal diversity as the inverse Simpson's index. In-frame sequences without a premature stop codon were defined as productive reads. The public reads were reanalyzed by TCRdb: fastp trimming at Q25, MiXCR alignment, in-frame beta chains only. Rows merge per CDR3 protein into single entries with the most common DNA and genes. The V and J calls reflect TCRdb's pipeline rather than the authors' work. Here the sample has 120,000 or so distinct CDR3 sequences; approximately 66% occur a single time. The biggest ten clones account for about 13% of the sample.

RNA was isolated from bulk, unsorted tissue, and RNA quality was assessed with a NanoDrop ND-1000 and an Agilent 2100. The donors were newly diagnosed lung cancer patients admitted for thoracic surgery in China from August to November 2014 who had not received prior chemotherapy. Patients with previous radiotherapy or chemotherapy, or with another concurrent cancer, were excluded from the study. Pieces of surgical tissue measuring 1-2 cm3 were kept in RNAlater solution and held at -80 degrees C until needed. About this clonotype: No antigen is known for it. A much larger clone differs by one base, so this may be a read error.

CDR1 and CDR2 were assigned from the germline V gene (reference sequence) as DFQATT and SNEGSKA. The CDR3 numbers 13 residues from cysteine through phenylalanine. The entry retains the CDR3 DNA only, 39 bases that are in frame from base 1. Between the V and J ends, shortened by 4 bases and 3 bases respectively, the junction contains 12 bases. Sequenced: lung tumor tissue. The rearranged chain carries TRBV20-1 and TRBJ2-5, with TRBD2 tentatively as D gene (5 bases match). The receptor's source is a man aged 30 to 39 with non-small cell lung cancer. The sequenced DNA is TGCAGTGCTACTCCAGAGGGTAAAGAGACCCAGTACTTC. This encodes CSATPEGKETQYF.